This is a list of T cell receptor beta chains from one sample in a study of CD8+ T cells in alopecia areata. Clones were sequenced by immunoSEQ multiplex PCR, and TCRdb holds only the in-frame ones, with some missing. The sample includes about 120,000 clones, around 48% of them seen just once. The source material was NKG2D-low CD8+ T cells sorted from blood. The receptors derive from a human donor with alopecia areata. The CDR3 runs from the conserved cysteine through the conserved F or W. Fields, in order: J gene, V gene, D gene, CDR3 length, clone size, CDR3 protein, CDR3 DNA. D genes are given only for firm matches. For some rows the clone size is stated as once, few or many, or as a class when expanded; others skip it.

j_gene: TRBJ2-3; v_gene: TRBV7-9; d_gene: -; len: 12; abundance: -; CDR3aa: CASRTLGDTQYF; CDR3nt: TGTGCCAGCAGGACCCTAGGGGATACGCAGTATTTT
j_gene: TRBJ2-7; v_gene: TRBV5-1; d_gene: -; len: 12; abundance: -; CDR3aa: CASSGSGAEQYF; CDR3nt: TGCGCCAGCAGCGGATCAGGGGCCGAGCAGTACTTC
j_gene: TRBJ2-1; v_gene: TRBV30; d_gene: TRBD2; len: 15; abundance: -; CDR3aa: CAWSPWAGAGNEQFF; CDR3nt: TGTGCCTGGAGTCCCTGGGCGGGAGCGGGGAATGAGCAGTTCTTC
j_gene: TRBJ1-2; v_gene: TRBV29-1; d_gene: -; len: 11; abundance: -; CDR3aa: CSARDSYGYTF; CDR3nt: TGCAGCGCACGAGACAGCTATGGCTACACCTTC
j_gene: TRBJ1-4; v_gene: TRBV27; d_gene: -; len: 15; abundance: -; CDR3aa: CASRDSPATNEKLFF; CDR3nt: TGTGCCAGCAGGGACAGCCCAGCAACTAATGAAAAACTGTTTTTT
j_gene: TRBJ2-7; v_gene: TRBV29-1; d_gene: -; len: 14; abundance: -; CDR3aa: CSVEDEQGGYEQYF; CDR3nt: TGCAGCGTTGAAGATGAACAGGGTGGCTACGAGCAGTACTTC
j_gene: TRBJ1-5; v_gene: TRBV27; d_gene: -; len: 17; abundance: -; CDR3aa: CASSFYGTSNSNQPQHF; CDR3nt: TGTGCCAGCAGTTTTTATGGGACTTCGAATAGCAATCAGCCCCAGCATTTT
j_gene: TRBJ1-5; v_gene: TRBV5-1; d_gene: -; len: 15; abundance: -; CDR3aa: CASSLALYSNQPQHF; CDR3nt: TGCGCCAGCAGCTTGGCCTTGTATAGCAATCAGCCCCAGCATTTT
j_gene: TRBJ2-3; v_gene: TRBV27; d_gene: -; len: 12; abundance: few; CDR3aa: CASSPPGGTQYF; CDR3nt: TGTGCCAGCAGTCCCCCCGGGGGTACGCAGTATTTT
j_gene: TRBJ2-7; v_gene: TRBV7-9; d_gene: TRBD2; len: 13; abundance: -; CDR3aa: CASSFTSDYEQYF; CDR3nt: TGTGCCAGCAGCTTTACTAGCGATTACGAGCAGTACTTC
j_gene: TRBJ1-1; v_gene: TRBV6-5; d_gene: -; len: 8; abundance: -; CDR3aa: CASSEAFF; CDR3nt: TGTGCCAGCAGCGAAGCTTTCTTT
j_gene: TRBJ1-1; v_gene: TRBV29-1; d_gene: -; len: 10; abundance: -; CDR3aa: CSVESTEAFF; CDR3nt: TGCAGCGTTGAGTCCACTGAAGCTTTCTTT
j_gene: TRBJ1-1; v_gene: TRBV28; d_gene: TRBD1; len: 16; abundance: few; CDR3aa: CASKYRDRGRVGEAFF; CDR3nt: TGTGCCAGCAAATATCGGGACAGGGGCCGTGTGGGGGAAGCTTTCTTT
j_gene: TRBJ1-6; v_gene: TRBV5-1; d_gene: -; len: 15; abundance: -; CDR3aa: CASSPEDSYNSPLHF; CDR3nt: TGCGCCAGCAGCCCCGAGGACAGCTATAATTCACCCCTCCACTTT
j_gene: TRBJ2-1; v_gene: TRBV15; d_gene: -; len: 13; abundance: -; CDR3aa: CATSALGVNEQFF; CDR3nt: TGTGCCACCAGCGCCCTTGGGGTCAATGAGCAGTTCTTC
j_gene: TRBJ2-3; v_gene: TRBV29-1; d_gene: TRBD2; len: 14; abundance: few; CDR3aa: CSVEKRGDTDTQYF; CDR3nt: TGCAGCGTTGAGAAGCGGGGGGACACAGATACGCAGTATTTT
j_gene: TRBJ2-7; v_gene: TRBV7-9; d_gene: -; len: 14; abundance: few; CDR3aa: CASTDRGPSYEQYF; CDR3nt: TGTGCCAGCACCGACCGGGGCCCCTCCTACGAGCAGTACTTC
j_gene: TRBJ1-1; v_gene: TRBV5-6; d_gene: TRBD1; len: 15; abundance: -; CDR3aa: CASSLGTGDPVEAFF; CDR3nt: TGTGCCAGCAGCTTGGGGACAGGGGATCCCGTTGAAGCTTTCTTT
j_gene: TRBJ2-1; v_gene: TRBV18; d_gene: TRBD2; len: 17; abundance: -; CDR3aa: CASSPAGSLAYSDEQFF; CDR3nt: TGTGCCAGCTCACCCGCCGGTTCACTAGCGTACAGCGATGAGCAGTTCTTC
j_gene: TRBJ2-7; v_gene: TRBV5-1; d_gene: -; len: 11; abundance: -; CDR3aa: CASSASYEQYF; CDR3nt: TGCGCCAGCAGCGCGAGTTACGAGCAGTACTTC
j_gene: TRBJ1-2; v_gene: TRBV7-2; d_gene: -; len: 10; abundance: -; CDR3aa: CASSLQGYTF; CDR3nt: TGTGCCAGCAGCCTGCAGGGCTACACCTTC
j_gene: TRBJ2-7; v_gene: TRBV30; d_gene: -; len: 12; abundance: -; CDR3aa: CAWRQDSYEQYF; CDR3nt: TGTGCCTGGAGACAGGACTCCTACGAGCAGTACTTC
j_gene: TRBJ2-7; v_gene: TRBV20-1; d_gene: -; len: 10; abundance: -; CDR3aa: CSASDHEQYF; CDR3nt: TGCAGTGCTAGTGACCACGAGCAGTACTTC
j_gene: TRBJ1-2; v_gene: TRBV6-5; d_gene: -; len: 13; abundance: -; CDR3aa: CASSANGGDGYTF; CDR3nt: TGTGCCAGCAGTGCAAACGGGGGTGATGGCTACACCTTC
j_gene: TRBJ2-7; v_gene: TRBV28; d_gene: TRBD1; len: 12; abundance: few; CDR3aa: CASSATGNEQYF; CDR3nt: TGTGCCAGCAGCGCGACAGGGAACGAGCAGTACTTC
j_gene: TRBJ2-1; v_gene: TRBV4-1; d_gene: -; len: 15; abundance: -; CDR3aa: CASSHKGVSYNEQFF; CDR3nt: TGCGCCAGCAGCCATAAGGGTGTCTCCTACAATGAGCAGTTCTTC
j_gene: TRBJ1-4; v_gene: TRBV29-1; d_gene: -; len: 13; abundance: -; CDR3aa: CSVEAGLLKKLFF; CDR3nt: TGCAGCGTTGAGGCAGGGCTCTTGAAAAAACTGTTTTTT
j_gene: TRBJ2-1; v_gene: TRBV9; d_gene: -; len: 14; abundance: -; CDR3aa: CASSVVSGGNEQFF; CDR3nt: TGTGCCAGCAGCGTAGTGTCGGGTGGTAATGAGCAGTTCTTC
j_gene: TRBJ2-7; v_gene: TRBV27; d_gene: -; len: 12; abundance: -; CDR3aa: CASGPGDHEQYF; CDR3nt: TGTGCCAGCGGGCCAGGGGACCACGAGCAGTACTTC
j_gene: TRBJ2-1; v_gene: TRBV29-1; d_gene: TRBD1; len: 15; abundance: -; CDR3aa: CSDLPSGTGDNEQFF; CDR3nt: TGCAGCGATCTACCCTCCGGGACAGGGGACAATGAGCAGTTCTTC
j_gene: TRBJ2-2; v_gene: TRBV29-1; d_gene: -; len: 13; abundance: -; CDR3aa: CSVWGGGTGELFF; CDR3nt: TGCAGCGTTTGGGGAGGGGGGACCGGGGAGCTGTTTTTT
j_gene: TRBJ1-4; v_gene: TRBV4-2; d_gene: -; len: 14; abundance: -; CDR3aa: CASRGAGVFEKLFF; CDR3nt: TGTGCCAGCAGGGGGGCGGGGGTGTTCGAAAAACTGTTTTTT
j_gene: TRBJ2-3; v_gene: TRBV29-1; d_gene: -; len: 14; abundance: -; CDR3aa: CSVEERQGTDTQYF; CDR3nt: TGCAGCGTTGAAGAAAGGCAGGGAACAGATACGCAGTATTTT
j_gene: TRBJ2-7; v_gene: TRBV14; d_gene: -; len: 11; abundance: few; CDR3aa: CASSQGYEQYF; CDR3nt: TGTGCCAGCAGCCAAGGCTACGAGCAGTACTTC
j_gene: TRBJ2-7; v_gene: TRBV27; d_gene: TRBD1; len: 14; abundance: many; CDR3aa: CASRIQQGAGEQYF; CDR3nt: TGTGCCAGCCGAATCCAACAGGGGGCGGGGGAGCAGTACTTC
j_gene: TRBJ2-1; v_gene: TRBV2; d_gene: -; len: 12; abundance: -; CDR3aa: CASSDWLAQQFF; CDR3nt: TGTGCCAGCAGTGACTGGCTCGCGCAGCAGTTCTTC
j_gene: TRBJ2-3; v_gene: TRBV29-1; d_gene: -; len: 15; abundance: -; CDR3aa: CSVEDPGALTDTQYF; CDR3nt: TGCAGCGTTGAAGACCCAGGGGCCCTCACAGATACGCAGTATTTT
j_gene: TRBJ2-5; v_gene: TRBV29-1; d_gene: TRBD2; len: 14; abundance: -; CDR3aa: CSVGTSRLDETQYF; CDR3nt: TGCAGCGTCGGGACTAGCAGGTTGGACGAGACCCAGTACTTC
j_gene: TRBJ2-3; v_gene: TRBV4-1; d_gene: -; len: 16; abundance: few; CDR3aa: CASSHPGPGITDTQYF; CDR3nt: TGCGCCAGCAGCCATCCAGGGCCCGGGATCACAGATACGCAGTATTTT
j_gene: TRBJ2-3; v_gene: TRBV5-1; d_gene: -; len: 12; abundance: -; CDR3aa: CASNLFPDTQYF; CDR3nt: TGCGCCAGCAACCTTTTCCCAGATACGCAGTATTTT
j_gene: TRBJ2-1; v_gene: TRBV4-1; d_gene: -; len: 15; abundance: -; CDR3aa: CASSQAQGDGNEQFF; CDR3nt: TGCGCCAGCAGCCAAGCACAGGGCGATGGCAATGAGCAGTTCTTC
j_gene: TRBJ2-3; v_gene: TRBV2; d_gene: -; len: 16; abundance: once; CDR3aa: CASSEGREWSTDTQYF; CDR3nt: TGTGCCAGCAGTGAAGGGAGGGAATGGAGCACAGATACGCAGTATTTT
j_gene: TRBJ2-1; v_gene: TRBV27; d_gene: -; len: 12; abundance: -; CDR3aa: CATSHGYNEQFF; CDR3nt: TGTGCCACGTCCCACGGATACAATGAGCAGTTCTTC
j_gene: TRBJ1-5; v_gene: TRBV28; d_gene: -; len: 16; abundance: few; CDR3aa: CASSLWAGSRRQPQHF; CDR3nt: TGTGCCAGCAGTTTATGGGCAGGGAGTCGTAGGCAGCCCCAGCATTTT
j_gene: TRBJ2-6; v_gene: TRBV29-1; d_gene: TRBD1; len: 16; abundance: -; CDR3aa: CSVSGTEGSGANVLTF; CDR3nt: TGCAGCGTATCCGGGACAGAGGGCTCTGGGGCCAACGTCCTGACTTTC
j_gene: TRBJ2-3; v_gene: TRBV29-1; d_gene: -; len: 12; abundance: -; CDR3aa: CSARSFTDTQYF; CDR3nt: TGCAGCGCCAGAAGCTTCACAGATACGCAGTATTTT
j_gene: TRBJ1-1; v_gene: TRBV7-8; d_gene: -; len: 10; abundance: -; CDR3aa: CASYNTEAFF; CDR3nt: TGTGCCAGTTATAACACTGAAGCTTTCTTT
j_gene: TRBJ2-2; v_gene: TRBV27; d_gene: -; len: 14; abundance: -; CDR3aa: CASSLMDSTGELFF; CDR3nt: TGTGCCAGCAGTTTAATGGACAGTACCGGGGAGCTGTTTTTT
j_gene: TRBJ2-7; v_gene: TRBV29-1; d_gene: -; len: 12; abundance: -; CDR3aa: CSVPGTNYEQYF; CDR3nt: TGCAGCGTTCCAGGGACGAACTACGAGCAGTACTTC
j_gene: TRBJ2-1; v_gene: TRBV5-8; d_gene: TRBD2; len: 15; abundance: few; CDR3aa: CASSLRGGSYNEQFF; CDR3nt: TGTGCCAGCAGCTTGCGGGGGGGTTCCTACAATGAGCAGTTCTTC
j_gene: TRBJ2-5; v_gene: TRBV7-9; d_gene: TRBD2; len: 12; abundance: -; CDR3aa: CASSFGGETQYF; CDR3nt: TGTGCCAGCAGCTTCGGGGGGGAGACCCAGTACTTC
j_gene: TRBJ2-7; v_gene: TRBV29-1; d_gene: -; len: 12; abundance: -; CDR3aa: CSVVRGDYEQYF; CDR3nt: TGCAGCGTTGTGCGGGGAGACTACGAGCAGTACTTC
j_gene: TRBJ2-3; v_gene: TRBV6-5; d_gene: -; len: 13; abundance: -; CDR3aa: CASSYSGNRFQYF; CDR3nt: TGTGCCAGCAGTTACTCGGGCAACAGGTTCCAGTATTTT